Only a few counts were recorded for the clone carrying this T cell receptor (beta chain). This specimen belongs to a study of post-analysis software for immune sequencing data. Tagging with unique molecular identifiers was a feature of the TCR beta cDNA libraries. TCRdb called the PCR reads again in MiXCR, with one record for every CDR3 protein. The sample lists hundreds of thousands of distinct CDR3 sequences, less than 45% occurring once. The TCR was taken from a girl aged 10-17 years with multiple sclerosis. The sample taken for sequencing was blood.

The CDR3 nucleotides read TGCGCCAGCAGCCCAGGGACGGACGAGCAGTACTTC. The encoded protein is CASSPGTDEQYF. This chain uses TRBV4-3 with TRBJ2-7; D possibly matches TRBD1 or TRBD2 (5 bases each). There are 12 residues in the CDR3. Germline V gene data show CDR1 as LGHNA and CDR2 as YSLEER. V dropped 4 bases and J dropped 5 bases, with 9 bases sitting between them.